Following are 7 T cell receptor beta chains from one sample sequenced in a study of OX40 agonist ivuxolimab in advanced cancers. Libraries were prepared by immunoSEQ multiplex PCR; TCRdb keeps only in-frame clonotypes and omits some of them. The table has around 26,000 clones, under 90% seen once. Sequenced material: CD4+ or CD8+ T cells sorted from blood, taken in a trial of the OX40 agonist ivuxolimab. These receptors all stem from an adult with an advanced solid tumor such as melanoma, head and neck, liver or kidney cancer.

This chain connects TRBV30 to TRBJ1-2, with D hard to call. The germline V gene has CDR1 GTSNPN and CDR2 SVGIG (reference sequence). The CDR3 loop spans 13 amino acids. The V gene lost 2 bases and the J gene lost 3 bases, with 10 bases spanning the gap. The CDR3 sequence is CAWSSLRYYGYTF. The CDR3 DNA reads TGTGCCTGGAGTAGTCTGAGATACTATGGCTACACCTTC.

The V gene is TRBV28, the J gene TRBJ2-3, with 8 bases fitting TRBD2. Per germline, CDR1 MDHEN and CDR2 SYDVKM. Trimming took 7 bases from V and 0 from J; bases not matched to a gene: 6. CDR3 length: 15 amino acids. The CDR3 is CASTPGLASTDTQYF. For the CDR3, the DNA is TGTGCCAGCACTCCTGGACTAGCAAGCACAGATACGCAGTATTTT.

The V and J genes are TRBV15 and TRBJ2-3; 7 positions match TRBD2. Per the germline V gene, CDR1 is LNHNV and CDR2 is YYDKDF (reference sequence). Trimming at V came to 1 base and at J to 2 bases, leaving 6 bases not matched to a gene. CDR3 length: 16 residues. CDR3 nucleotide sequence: TGTGCCACCAGCAGAGGGCTAGCGGAAGACACAGATACGCAGTATTTT. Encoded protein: CATSRGLAEDTDTQYF.

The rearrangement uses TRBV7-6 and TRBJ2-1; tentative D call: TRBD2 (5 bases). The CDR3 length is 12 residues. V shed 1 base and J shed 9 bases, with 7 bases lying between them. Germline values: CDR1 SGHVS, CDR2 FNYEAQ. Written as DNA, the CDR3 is TGTGCCAGCAGCTTAGGTCGGGGTGAGCAGTTCTTC. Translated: CASSLGRGEQFF. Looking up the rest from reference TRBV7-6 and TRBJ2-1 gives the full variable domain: GAGVSQSPRYKVTKRGQDVALRCDPISGHVSLYWYRQALGQGPEFLTYFNYEAQQDKSGLPNDRFSAERPEGSISTLTIQRTEQRDSAMYRCASSLGRGEQFFGPGTRLTVL.

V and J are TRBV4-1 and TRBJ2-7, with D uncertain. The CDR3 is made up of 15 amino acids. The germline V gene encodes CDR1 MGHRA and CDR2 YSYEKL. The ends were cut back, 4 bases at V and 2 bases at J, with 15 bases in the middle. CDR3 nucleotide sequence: TGCGCCAGCAGCCTTAGACGGGCATACACCTACGAGCAGTACTTC. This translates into CASSLRRAYTYEQYF.

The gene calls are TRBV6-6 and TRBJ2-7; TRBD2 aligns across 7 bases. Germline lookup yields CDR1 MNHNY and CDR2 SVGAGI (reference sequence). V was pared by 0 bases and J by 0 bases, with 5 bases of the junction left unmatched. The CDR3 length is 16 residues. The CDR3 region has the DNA TGTGCCAGCAGTTACTCGCCAGCGGGGAGCTCCTACGAGCAGTACTTC. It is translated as CASSYSPAGSSYEQYF.

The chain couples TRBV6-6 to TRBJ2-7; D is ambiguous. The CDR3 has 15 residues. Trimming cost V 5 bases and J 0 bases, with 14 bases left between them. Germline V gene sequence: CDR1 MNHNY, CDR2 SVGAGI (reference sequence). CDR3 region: CASSTRAESSYEQYF. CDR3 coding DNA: TGTGCCAGCAGTACCCGGGCGGAAAGCTCCTACGAGCAGTACTTC.